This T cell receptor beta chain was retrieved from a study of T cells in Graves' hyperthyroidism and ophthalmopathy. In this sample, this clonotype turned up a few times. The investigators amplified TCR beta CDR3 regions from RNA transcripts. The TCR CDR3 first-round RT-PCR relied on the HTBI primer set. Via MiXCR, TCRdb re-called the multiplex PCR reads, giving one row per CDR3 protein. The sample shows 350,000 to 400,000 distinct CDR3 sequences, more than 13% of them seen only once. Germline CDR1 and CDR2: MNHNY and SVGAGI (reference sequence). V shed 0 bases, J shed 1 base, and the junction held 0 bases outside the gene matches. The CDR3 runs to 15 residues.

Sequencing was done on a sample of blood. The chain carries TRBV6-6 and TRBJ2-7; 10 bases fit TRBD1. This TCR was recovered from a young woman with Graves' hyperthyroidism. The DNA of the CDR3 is TGTGCCAGCAGTTACTCGGGACAGGGGTCCTACGAGCAGTACTTC. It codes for CASSYSGQGSYEQYF.